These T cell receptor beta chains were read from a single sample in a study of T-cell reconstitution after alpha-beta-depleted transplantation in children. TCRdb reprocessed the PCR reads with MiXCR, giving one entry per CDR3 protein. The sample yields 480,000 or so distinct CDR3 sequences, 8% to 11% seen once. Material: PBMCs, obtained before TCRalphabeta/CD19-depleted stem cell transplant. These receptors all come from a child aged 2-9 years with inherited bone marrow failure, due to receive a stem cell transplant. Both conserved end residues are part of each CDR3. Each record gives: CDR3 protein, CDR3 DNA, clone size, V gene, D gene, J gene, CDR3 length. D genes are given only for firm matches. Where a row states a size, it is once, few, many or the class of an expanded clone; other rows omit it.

CASSHVGPTYEQYF TGCGCCAGCAGCCATGTAGGGCCCACCTACGAGCAGTACTTC many TRBV4-1 NA TRBJ2-7 14
CASSKKGQGARVNTEAFF TGTGCCAGCAGCAAAAAGGGACAGGGGGCGCGGGTGAACACTGAAGCTTTCTTT NA TRBV21-1 NA TRBJ1-1 18
CAISLEAGEPGELFF TGCGCCATCAGCTTGGAAGCGGGAGAGCCCGGGGAGCTGTTTTTT many TRBV5-1 TRBD2 TRBJ2-2 15
CASSFGPGTGYNEQFF TGTGCCAGCAGTTTCGGCCCAGGGACTGGTTACAATGAGCAGTTCTTC few TRBV28 NA TRBJ2-1 16
CASSHNGNSNQPQHF TGTGCCAGCAGTCACAACGGGAATAGCAATCAGCCCCAGCATTTT many TRBV6-2/TRBV6-3 NA TRBJ1-5 15
CASSPAGPGYYEQYF TGTGCCAGCAGCCCCGCCGGGCCAGGATACTACGAGCAGTACTTC many TRBV7-6 NA TRBJ2-7 15
CASSLGGGDQPQHF TGTGCCAGCAGCTTGGGTGGGGGGGATCAGCCCCAGCATTTT many TRBV5-6 NA TRBJ1-5 14
CASDRDPKGTDTQYF TGTGCCAGCGACCGGGACCCCAAAGGGACAGATACGCAGTATTTT many TRBV12-3/TRBV12-4 NA TRBJ2-3 15
CASSYSGNEQYF TGTGCCAGCAGTTATTCGGGAAACGAGCAGTACTTC NA TRBV12-3/TRBV12-4 NA TRBJ2-7 12
CASSILTGGADEQFF TGTGCCAGTAGTATTCTAACGGGGGGGGCCGATGAGCAGTTCTTC many TRBV19 TRBD2 TRBJ2-1 15
CASNRRGGNGYTF TGTGCCAGCAATCGTCGGGGGGGAAATGGCTACACCTTC many TRBV6-2/TRBV6-3 NA TRBJ1-2 13
CASSSLFSSGRLHNEQFF TGTGCCAGCAGTTCCCTATTCAGTAGCGGGAGACTCCACAATGAGCAGTTCTTC NA TRBV6-5 TRBD2 TRBJ2-1 18
CASSDLGQGTEAFF TGTGCCAGCAGTGATCTAGGACAGGGCACTGAAGCTTTCTTT many TRBV25-1 TRBD1 TRBJ1-1 14
CASDPTGLGPPGDGYTF TGCGCCAGCGACCCGACAGGGTTAGGCCCTCCGGGGGATGGCTACACCTTC many TRBV4-1 TRBD1 TRBJ1-2 17
CASSLAPGHFYEQYF TGTGCCAGCAGCTTAGCGCCGGGACACTTCTACGAGCAGTACTTC NA TRBV7-2 NA TRBJ2-7 15
CASSQDPRMDNEQFF TGCGCCAGCAGCCAAGATCCTAGGATGGACAATGAGCAGTTCTTC many TRBV4-3 NA TRBJ2-1 15
CASSLGTGGIF TGTGCCAGCAGCCTTGGGACAGGTGGAATCTTC many TRBV11-2 TRBD1 TRBJ2-7 11
CASSWTGQAAGELFF TGTGCCAGCAGCTGGACGGGACAAGCCGCCGGGGAGCTGTTTTTT few TRBV5-5 NA TRBJ2-2 15
CASSLQLATYEQYF TGTGCCAGCAGCTTGCAACTAGCAACCTACGAGCAGTACTTC many TRBV11-2 NA TRBJ2-7 14
CASSNSQGSNEQFF TGTGCCAGTAGTAACTCCCAGGGTAGCAATGAGCAGTTCTTC few TRBV19 NA TRBJ2-1 14
CASEEGSGWNTEAFF TGTGCCAGTGAGGAGGGCTCGGGATGGAACACTGAAGCTTTCTTT few TRBV19 NA TRBJ1-1 15
CASSLSRGLAGGPGELFF TGTGCCAGCAGCTTATCCCGCGGACTAGCGGGAGGTCCCGGGGAGCTGTTTTTT many TRBV11-2 TRBD2 TRBJ2-2 18
CASSLYGPRIQETQYF TGCGCCAGCAGCTTGTATGGGCCCCGAATACAAGAGACCCAGTACTTC many TRBV5-1 NA TRBJ2-5 16
CSARDLAGVVYDQYF TGCAGTGCTAGAGATCTAGCGGGCGTCGTCTACGACCAGTACTTC NA TRBV20-1 TRBD2 TRBJ2-7 15
CASSRRAGGEDNEQFF TGCGCCAGCAGCCGACGAGCAGGGGGAGAGGACAATGAGCAGTTCTTC many TRBV4-3 TRBD1 TRBJ2-1 16
CSAPIWTTYEQYF TGCAGTGCTCCCATCTGGACTACCTACGAGCAGTACTTC many TRBV20-1 NA TRBJ2-7 13
CASSLKMGVPFYGYTF TGCGCCAGCAGCTTGAAGATGGGGGTTCCTTTCTATGGCTACACCTTC NA TRBV5-1 NA TRBJ1-2 16
CASSRNTASYEQYF TGTGCCAGCAGTCGGAATACAGCCTCCTACGAGCAGTACTTC NA TRBV7-2 NA TRBJ2-7 14
CASRRHGAGGGPDTQYF TGTGCCAGCCGCCGCCATGGAGCGGGAGGGGGCCCAGATACGCAGTATTTT NA TRBV7-2 TRBD2 TRBJ2-3 17
CASSISGFAYNEQFF TGTGCCAGTAGTATTAGCGGGTTCGCCTACAATGAGCAGTTCTTC NA TRBV19 TRBD2 TRBJ2-1 15
CASSQRAGGRYNEQFF TGCGCCAGCAGCCAACGAGCGGGAGGACGGTACAATGAGCAGTTCTTC NA TRBV4-1 TRBD2 TRBJ2-1 16
CASSLGGEDTQYF TGTGCCAGCAGCTTAGGTGGGGAAGATACGCAGTATTTT NA TRBV13 NA TRBJ2-3 13
CASSFVLGGNDGYTF TGTGCCAGCAGCTTTGTCCTAGGGGGAAACGACGGCTACACCTTC many TRBV7-6 NA TRBJ1-2 15
CASTHGETQYF TGTGCCAGTACCCACGGGGAGACCCAGTACTTC many TRBV12-3/TRBV12-4 NA TRBJ2-5 11
CASSQDDGAVYEQFF TGCGCCAGCAGCCAAGATGATGGAGCAGTTTATGAGCAGTTCTTC many TRBV4-3 NA TRBJ2-1 15
CSANPANTGELFF TGCAGTGCTAACCCGGCGAACACCGGGGAGCTGTTTTTT many TRBV20-1 NA TRBJ2-2 13
CASSLGGGVTEQFF TGCGCCAGCAGCTTGGGAGGGGGGGTCACTGAGCAGTTCTTC many TRBV5-1 NA TRBJ2-1 14
CAMSPGSGAQGETQYF TGTGCCATGAGCCCTGGTTCCGGGGCTCAAGGGGAGACCCAGTACTTC NA TRBV12-1 NA TRBJ2-5 16
CASSQLAGGPSSYNEQFF TGTGCCAGCAGCCAACTAGCGGGAGGCCCAAGCTCCTACAATGAGCAGTTCTTC many TRBV11-1 TRBD2 TRBJ2-1 18
CASSSPRGSDEQFF TGCGCCAGCAGCTCTCCTCGGGGGAGCGATGAGCAGTTCTTC many TRBV5-1 NA TRBJ2-1 14
CASSLWGDHRAEKLFF TGTGCCAGCAGCTTGTGGGGCGATCACAGGGCTGAAAAACTGTTTTTT many TRBV5-6 NA TRBJ1-4 16
CSAQPDQHTDTQYF TGCAGTGCCCAACCTGACCAACACACAGATACGCAGTATTTT many TRBV20-1 NA TRBJ2-3 14
CASSLQRTSGRGEETQYF TGCGCCAGCAGCCTACAAAGGACTAGCGGGAGGGGTGAAGAGACCCAGTACTTC NA TRBV4-1 TRBD2 TRBJ2-5 18
CSAPLGGRAKNEQFF TGCAGTGCTCCCCTGGGCGGGAGGGCCAAGAATGAGCAGTTCTTC NA TRBV20-1 TRBD2 TRBJ2-1 15
CASKPAGTYSNQPQHF TGTGCCAGCAAGCCCGCCGGGACCTACAGCAATCAGCCCCAGCATTTT few TRBV27 NA TRBJ1-5 16
CASSLGWGLGENEQFF TGTGCCAGCAGCTTAGGTTGGGGGCTCGGGGAGAATGAGCAGTTCTTC few TRBV7-9 NA TRBJ2-1 16
CSARDHTSGSIDEQFF TGCAGTGCTAGAGATCATACTAGCGGGTCTATCGATGAGCAGTTCTTC NA TRBV20-1 TRBD2 TRBJ2-1 16
CASSQDWSSVSYEQYF TGCGCCAGCAGCCAAGATTGGTCTAGCGTCAGCTACGAGCAGTACTTC many TRBV4-3 NA TRBJ2-7 16
CASSYRQDTEAFF TGTGCCAGCAGCTACCGACAGGACACTGAAGCTTTCTTT many TRBV11-2 NA TRBJ1-1 13
CASSAVQDAYNEQFF TGTGCCAGCAGCGCCGTTCAGGACGCATACAATGAGCAGTTCTTC NA TRBV7-2 NA TRBJ2-1 15
CASEGLGNEQFF TGCGCCAGTGAGGGGTTGGGGAATGAGCAGTTCTTC many TRBV4-3 NA TRBJ2-1 12
CASSYSRGLATFSYNEQFF TGTGCCAGCAGTTACTCAAGGGGGCTCGCGACGTTCTCCTACAATGAGCAGTTCTTC few TRBV6-2/TRBV6-3 TRBD1 TRBJ2-1 19
CSVVGDRDRGDNEQFF TGCAGCGTTGTTGGGGACCGGGACAGGGGGGACAATGAGCAGTTCTTC NA TRBV29-1 TRBD1 TRBJ2-1 16
CSAEASSYNEQFF TGCAGTGCTGAGGCTTCGTCCTACAATGAGCAGTTCTTC many TRBV20-1 NA TRBJ2-1 13